The 23 T cell receptor beta chains in this list originate from one sample, sequenced in a study of vaccination and CD4 T cells after COVID-19. For these receptors, no antigen is known. The Oncomine TCR Beta short-read assay sequenced DNA from cultured CD4+ T cells. TCRdb ran MiXCR on the PCR reads and lists one entry per CDR3 protein. The table lists under 25,000 distinct CDR3 sequences, 44% of them singletons. The treatment: approximately nine-day PBMC culture with coronavirus spike peptide pools or control peptides (ViraFEST assay). The starting material was CD4+ T cells from blood, cultured in vitro, obtained before SARS-CoV-2 vaccination. These receptors came from a human donor who had recovered from COVID-19.

This clonotype has only a few counts. The chain employs TRBV11-3 and TRBJ1-2; no firm D call. Germline V gene sequence: CDR1 SGHNT, CDR2 YENEEA. The CDR3 is 12 amino acids. Trimming shortened V by 5 bases and J by 4 bases, and 8 bases separated the two germline ends. The chain's CDR3 is CASSRGIYGYTF. The CDR3 coding sequence is TGTGCCAGCAGCCGAGGAATCTATGGCTACACCTTC.

The V gene is TRBV6-4, the J gene TRBJ1-1; D may be TRBD1 (6 bases). V dropped 0 bases and J dropped 3 bases, with 17 bases sitting between them. The length of the CDR3 is 17 residues. Germline CDR1 is MRHNA and CDR2 is SNTAGT. The CDR3 here is CASSDSVGGDLDTEAFF. The CDR3 coding sequence is TGTGCCAGCAGTGACTCGGTGGGGGGCGATCTGGACACTGAAGCTTTCTTT.

This clonotype showed up just a few times. The gene calls are TRBV7-6 and TRBJ2-1, with D hard to call. From germline, CDR1 is SGHVS and CDR2 FNYEAQ. The CDR3 spans 13 residues. Trimming cost V 5 bases and J 6 bases, with 11 bases left between them. The CDR3 here is CASSPGPSNEQFF. The CDR3 DNA sequence: TGTGCCAGCAGCCCCGGACCCTCCAATGAGCAGTTCTTC.

This clonotype was recorded only once. One end of the junction varies from germline; a read error may be responsible. The V gene is TRBV27, the J gene TRBJ1-2; 10 bases fit TRBD1. Germline V gives CDR1 MNHEY, CDR2 SMNVEV (reference sequence). The CDR3 sequence is 15 residues long. The chain's CDR3 is CASSLPGQGYYGYTF. The DNA of the CDR3 is TGCGCCAGCAGCCTTCCGGGACAGGGGTATTATGGCTACACCTTC.

The rearrangement joins TRBV21-1 to TRBJ2-1; the DNA was not used to check the table's D call, TRBD2. TRBV21-1 has pseudogene status. The CDR3 extends over 16 amino acids. This CDR3 is CASGMNLREPLGEQFF. The CDR3 DNA reads as TGTGCCAGCGGAATGAATTTGAGGGAGCCATTGGGTGAGCAGTTCTTC.

The chain carries TRBV5-1 and TRBJ2-5, with D tentatively TRBD2 (5 bases). Trimming took 6 bases from V and 1 from J, leaving 10 bases between them. Germline-derived CDR1 and CDR2 are SGHRS and YFSETQ. This CDR3 is built from 13 residues. CDR3 amino acids: CASTGILQETQYF. The DNA for the CDR3 is TGCGCCAGCACCGGGATCCTCCAAGAGACCCAGTACTTC.

The gene calls are TRBV5-4 and TRBJ1-2, with a tentative D call TRBD1 (6 bases). There are 15 residues in the CDR3. Per the germline V gene, CDR1 is SGHNT and CDR2 is YYREEE (reference sequence). Trimming took 7 bases from V and 5 from J, leaving 21 bases between them. The CDR3 protein is CASSGAWTDEYGYTF. The CDR3 nucleotides are TGTGCCAGCTCCGGGGCGTGGACAGACGAGTATGGCTACACCTTC.

As concerns this clonotype: One end of the junction varies from germline; a read error may be responsible. The V and J genes are TRBV7-9 and TRBJ2-1, with D perhaps matching TRBD1 (6 bases). The germline V gene has CDR1 SEHNR and CDR2 FQNEAQ (reference sequence). CDR3 length: 14 amino acids. The CDR3 DNA reads as TGTGCCAGCAGCTCGATGAGCAACAGGGCCCGACTGGTCTTC. It encodes CASSSMSNRARLVF.

The chain has TRBV5-6 and TRBJ1-1; 7 bases map to TRBD1. J was trimmed by 0 bases and V by 5 bases; bases with no gene match: 4. The germline CDR1 and CDR2 sequences are SGHDT and YYEEEE. The CDR3 has 14 residues. CDR3 amino acids: CASRLTGLNTEAFF. In DNA, the CDR3 is TGTGCCAGCAGACTGACAGGGTTGAACACTGAAGCTTTCTTT.

The chain links TRBV27 to TRBJ2-5; 8 bases fit TRBD1. V shed 3 bases and J 5 bases; nucleotides not matched to a gene: 11. Germline CDR1 and CDR2: MNHEY and SMNVEV (reference sequence). The CDR3 loop spans 16 amino acids. The CDR3 bases are TGTGCCAGCAGTTTGCAGACAGGGGCGGCCCCCGAGACCCAGTACTTC. Translating it yields CASSLQTGAAPETQYF.

Notes on this clonotype: The CDR3 does not close with the conserved phenylalanine or tryptophan, likely indicating a read error. The chain joins TRBV7-2 to TRBJ1-1, with D uncertain. CDR3 length: 16 amino acids. V shed 7 bases and J shed 4 bases, with 22 bases lying between them. Looked up from germline, CDR1 is SGHTA and CDR2 is FQGNSA. CDR3 sequence: CASTGSLGRTGTEAFL. For the CDR3, the DNA is TGTGCCAGCACGGGGAGTCTGGGCAGGACGGGCACTGAAGCTTTCTTG.

The chain joins TRBV11-2 to TRBJ2-1, with a weak D call TRBD2 (5 bases). From germline, CDR1 is SGHAT and CDR2 FQNNGV. This CDR3 has 14 residues. Trimming pared 0 bases from V and 10 bases from J, leaving 13 bases between. The CDR3 DNA is TGTGCCAGCAGCTTAGATCTCCGACTACCGGAGCAGTTCTTC. This encodes CASSLDLRLPEQFF.

The rearrangement joins TRBV6-4 to TRBJ2-3; D gene unclear. Per the germline V gene, CDR1 is MRHNA and CDR2 is SNTAGT. Trimming removed 5 bases at V and 1 base at J, with 10 bases between. The CDR3 sequence is 14 residues long. CDR3 nucleotide sequence: TGTGCCAGCAGTAGAGTTGGGGGCACAGATACGCAGTATTTT. This codes for CASSRVGGTDTQYF.

The chain carries TRBV5-1 and TRBJ2-3; D unclear. Germline values: CDR1 SGHRS, CDR2 YFSETQ. V was clipped by 4 bases and J by 1 base, with 13 bases between them. The CDR3 consists of 15 residues. CDR3 bases: TGCGCCAGCAGCCCCATCCGGGCCCGCACAGATACGCAGTATTTT. Its translation is CASSPIRARTDTQYF.

The chain has TRBV7-2 and TRBJ2-7, with a weak D call TRBD1 (6 bases). Trimming took 1 base from V and 0 from J, leaving 19 bases between them. Per germline, CDR1 SGHTA and CDR2 FQGNSA. This CDR3 has 18 amino acids. The CDR3 is CASSLGGGTAGFSYEQYF. The CDR3 DNA follows: TGTGCCAGCAGCTTAGGAGGGGGTACGGCAGGGTTCTCCTACGAGCAGTACTTC.

The chain combines TRBV15 with TRBJ1-1, with D hard to call. CDR1 and CDR2 from the germline V gene are LNHNV and YYDKDF (reference sequence). The CDR3 has 14 residues. Trimming pared 2 bases from V and 2 bases from J, leaving 9 bases between. Here the CDR3 DNA reads TGTGCCACCAGCAGATCAGGACTAAACACTGAAGCTTTCTTT. Its translation is CATSRSGLNTEAFF.

This clonotype was found once. The CDR3: CASRPGPKETQYF. In nucleotides, the CDR3 is TGTGCCAGCAGGCCGGGGCCGAAAGAGACCCAGTACTTC. This chain uses TRBV5-4 with TRBJ2-5; D tentatively reads TRBD1 or TRBD2 (5 bases each). V was shortened by 5 bases and J by 3 bases, with 11 bases between the two germline ends. The CDR3 runs 13 residues. Germline loops: CDR1 SGHNT, CDR2 YYREEE (reference sequence).

This clonotype appeared a few times. The V gene is TRBV20-1, the J gene TRBJ1-6; D remains unclear. With 0 bases removed from V and 0 bases from J, the gap between germline ends came to 15 bases. This CDR3 contains 18 residues. CDR1 is DFQATT, CDR2 SNEGSKA, per germline (reference sequence). In DNA, the CDR3 is TGCAGTGCTAGAGATCCCAGGATAGGCAACTCCTATAATTCACCCCTCCACTTT. Amino acid sequence: CSARDPRIGNSYNSPLHF.

The genes are TRBV29-1 and TRBJ2-1; 9 nucleotides align to TRBD2. The V gene end was trimmed by 5 bases and the J gene end by 4 bases; junction bases not matched to a gene: 3. In germline, CDR1 is SQVTM, CDR2 ANQGSEA. The CDR3 length is 13 residues. CDR3 amino acids: CSVLAGIYNEQFF. DNA for the CDR3: TGCAGCGTTCTAGCGGGAATATACAATGAGCAGTTCTTC.

The gene calls are TRBV20-1 and TRBJ1-1; 10 positions agree with TRBD1. CDR3 size: 15 residues. Trimming removed 3 bases from V and 1 base from J; junction bases left unmatched: 5. CDR1 is DFQATT and CDR2 is SNEGSKA in the germline V gene (reference sequence). For the CDR3, the DNA is TGCAGTGCTAGCGACAGGGGGCTAGGGAACACTGAAGCTTTCTTT. Amino acid sequence: CSASDRGLGNTEAFF.

This clonotype is medium-sized (0.01 to 0.1%) by share. The genes are TRBV7-3 and TRBJ2-3, with D unresolved. CDR3 size: 15 residues. The V gene lost 6 bases and the J gene lost 2 bases, with 15 bases spanning the gap. Germline V gives CDR1 SGHTA, CDR2 FQGTGA. The CDR3 DNA sequence: TGTGCCAGCAGTAAAGGTGTAGGGTCCACAGATACGCAGTATTTT. Translation gives CASSKGVGSTDTQYF.

The chain has TRBV11-2 and TRBJ2-1; either TRBD1 or TRBD2 may supply D (5 bases each). Trimming took 3 bases from V and 6 from J, leaving 9 bases between them. The CDR3 is 13 amino acids. The germline V gene has CDR1 SGHAT and CDR2 FQNNGV. This CDR3 is CASSFNGGNEQFF. The CDR3 nucleotides are TGTGCCAGCAGCTTCAATGGGGGCAATGAGCAGTTCTTC. The full variable domain, completed using reference TRBV11-2 and TRBJ2-1, is EAGVAQSPRYKIIEKRQSVAFWCNPISGHATLYWYQQILGQGPKLLIQFQNNGVVDDSQLPKDRFSAERLKGVDSTLKIQPAKLEDSAVYLCASSFNGGNEQFFGPGTRLTVL.

The sample holds a few counts of this clonotype. The CDR3 reads CSASSSTYGYTF. CDR3 sequence (DNA): TGCAGTGCTAGTTCCAGTACCTATGGCTACACCTTC. V usage is TRBV20-1 and J usage is TRBJ1-2, with unresolved D. CDR1 is DFQATT and CDR2 is SNEGSKA in the germline V gene (reference sequence). The CDR3 is made up of 12 amino acids. V lost 3 bases, J lost 4 bases, and 9 bases lay in between.